Below, 10 T cell receptor beta chains from the same sample are listed, as sequenced in a study of T and B cells in COVID-19 patients (dated by TCRdb to 2018 to 2021). Instrument on record: Illumina MiSeq. Multiplex PCR with BIOMED2 TRB-A/B primer pools was used to amplify the TRB rearrangements. The raw public reads went through TCRdb reprocessing: fastp at Q25, MiXCR clone calling, in-frame beta chains kept. Entries that share a CDR3 protein sequence are merged under the most common genes and DNA. The sample table contains around 3,300 distinct CDR3 sequences; only one count was recorded for approximately 30% of them. The ten largest clones capture roughly three fifths of the sample. Genomic DNA extracted from blood was used in amounts of about 250-550 ng for amplification of TRB repertoires. Sequenced: blood. All receptors come from a human donor with active COVID-19. The donor label of this sample is uncertain.

This clonotype is medium-sized in the sample. The chain links TRBV15 to TRBJ2-1; 15 nucleotides line up with TRBD2. V dropped 1 base and J dropped 8; count of bases not matched to a gene: 6. The CDR3 runs to 17 residues. Looked up from germline, CDR1 is LNHNV and CDR2 is YYDKDF (reference sequence). CDR3: CATSRGRGLAGGYEQFF. CDR3 coding DNA: TGTGCCACCAGCAGAGGAAGGGGACTAGCGGGGGGTTATGAGCAGTTCTTC.

V usage is TRBV6-5 and J usage is TRBJ2-1; 7 bases agree with TRBD1. The ends lost 4 bases at V and 10 bases at J; junction bases unmatched: 7. Per the germline V gene, CDR1 is MNHEY and CDR2 is SVGAGI. This CDR3 comprises 13 residues. The CDR3 spells CASSSTGVWEQFF. CDR3 coding DNA: TGTGCCAGCAGTTCCACAGGGGTTTGGGAGCAGTTCTTC.

The table lists this clonotype with a few counts. The rearrangement joins TRBV27 to TRBJ1-2; 7 bases are shared with TRBD1. Germline loops: CDR1 MNHEY, CDR2 SMNVEV (reference sequence). This CDR3 has 12 residues. Trimming removed 3 bases from V and 5 bases from J; junction bases left unmatched: 0. The CDR3, as DNA: TGTGCCAGCAGTTTCAGGGGGTATGGCTACACCTTC. Translation gives CASSFRGYGYTF.

The chain joins TRBV13 to TRBJ1-2, with 8 bases identical to TRBD1. From germline, CDR1 is PRHDT and CDR2 FYEKMQ (reference sequence). J gave up 8 bases and V 4 bases, and 6 bases lay outside the gene matches. This CDR3 is built from 13 residues. The CDR3 DNA reads TGTGCCAGCAGCTCGCCGGACAGGGAGGGCTACACCTTC. As protein: CASSSPDREGYTF.

This clonotype was observed a handful of times. This rearrangement joins TRBV19 to TRBJ2-1; D may be TRBD1 (6 bases). CDR3 length equals 14 residues. Per the germline V gene, CDR1 is LNHDA and CDR2 is SQIVND (reference sequence). V was clipped by 6 bases and J by 8 bases, with 17 bases between them. CDR3 in amino acids: CASRINLQGHEQFF. Written as DNA, the CDR3 is TGTGCCAGTAGGATCAACCTACAGGGCCATGAGCAGTTCTTC.

By sample share, this clonotype is medium-sized. V gene TRBV19 combines with J gene TRBJ1-4, with 10 positions matching TRBD1. The CDR3 is 15 amino acids. With 4 bases clipped from V and 10 bases from J, the junction kept 9 bases outside the gene matches. The V gene's germline CDR1 is LNHDA and CDR2 SQIVND (reference sequence). CDR3 residues: CASSTRTGGDGKLFF. CDR3 nucleotide sequence: TGTGCCAGTAGTACCCGGACAGGGGGAGACGGAAAACTGTTTTTT.

V is TRBV6-5 and J is TRBJ2-7; 9 bases align to TRBD1. Germline V gives CDR1 MNHEY, CDR2 SVGAGI. The ends lost 0 bases at V and 6 bases at J; junction bases unmatched: 6. This CDR3 has 15 residues. CDR3 nucleotide sequence: TGTGCCAGCAGTTACTCGGACAGGGGAAGAATCGAGCAGTACTTC. Amino acid sequence: CASSYSDRGRIEQYF.

V and J are TRBV20-1 and TRBJ2-7; 9 nucleotides align to TRBD1. Germline-derived CDR1 and CDR2 are DFQATT and SNEGSKA (reference sequence). After removal of 5 bases from V and 5 bases from J, the junction contained 1 base not matched to a gene. The CDR3 is 11 residues long. CDR3 nucleotide sequence: TGCAGTGCTTGGACAGGGGACGAGCAGTACTTC. Translated: CSAWTGDEQYF.

This clonotype is judged medium-sized (0.01 to 0.1%). CDR3 nucleotide sequence: TGTGCCAGCAGCTCCTTCGGTGAGGGGGGTTACGAGCAGTACTTC. Protein product: CASSSFGEGGYEQYF. The gene calls are TRBV13 and TRBJ2-7, with D tentatively TRBD1 or TRBD2 (6 bases each). The V gene lost 4 bases and the J gene lost 4 bases, with 17 bases spanning the gap. The CDR3 is 15 amino acids. Per germline, CDR1 PRHDT and CDR2 FYEKMQ (reference sequence).

The table lists this clonotype with a few counts. V and J are TRBV6-5 and TRBJ2-1, with TRBD1 matching over 8 bases. V shed 7 bases, J shed 8 bases, and the junction held 13 bases outside the gene matches. The CDR3 is 15 residues long. CDR1 and CDR2 (germline): MNHEY, SVGAGI. CDR3 nucleotide sequence: TGTGCCAGCACCTTCCAAAGGACAGGGATGGATGAGCAGTTCTTC. This sequence encodes CASTFQRTGMDEQFF.